By sample fraction, the clone carrying this TCR beta chain is medium-sized (0.01 to 0.1%). Its target is unknown. Original methodology: Across clinicopathological groups, CDR3 differences served as the basis for building a distant-metastasis classifier for papillary thyroid cancer. TCRdb called clones again from the PCR reads with MiXCR. Here the V and J calls rest on TCRdb's processing, not on the authors' analysis. The sample consists of some 27,000 clones, around 3.9% of them appearing once. These data originate in a study of metastatic and nonmetastatic thyroid tumors. Study information: Malignant and benign thyroid patients had repertoires compared in peripheral blood and tumor or nodule tissue. Study outcomes and limitations: Significantly higher TCR beta diversity was reportedly seen in malignant thyroid tumors than benign nodules, in blood and tumor.

Before thyroid surgery, none of the patients had received any treatment. The CDR3 is made up of 14 amino acids. CDR1 and CDR2 from the germline V gene are SNHLY and FYNNEI. Trimming left V 6 bases short and J 7 bases short, with 13 bases between. Sequenced material: blood. This sequence originates from a male donor with papillary thyroid cancer or a benign thyroid nodule (not recorded which). Some clones in this sample may be carry-over from other donors' samples. The J gene is TRBJ1-6, the V gene TRBV2; D perhaps matches TRBD1 (5 bases). The CDR3 sequence is CASREMGTNSPLHF. CDR3 DNA sequence: TGTGCCAGCAGGGAGATGGGGACCAATTCACCCCTCCACTTT.